Each of the 22 T cell receptor beta chains below was sequenced from the same sample in a study of blood T cell repertoires in COVID-19. Measured with immunoSEQ multiplex PCR; TCRdb has only the in-frame clones, and not every one. The table includes around 130,000 clones, around 85% detected once. The sequencing input was peripheral blood. The origin of the receptors is a human donor in a cohort sampled during active COVID-19.

The chain joins TRBV29-1 to TRBJ2-5; 8 nucleotides align to TRBD1. This CDR3 contains 13 residues. V lost 5 bases and J lost 5; bases outside the gene matches: 7. Germline-derived CDR1 and CDR2 are SQVTM and ANQGSEA. This CDR3 is CSVLAGGLETQYF. CDR3 nucleotide sequence: TGCAGCGTTTTAGCAGGGGGCTTGGAGACCCAGTACTTC.

The chain has TRBV12-3 or TRBV12-4 and TRBJ1-2; D is unresolved. CDR3 length equals 13 residues. Trimming removed 8 bases from V and 0 bases from J, with 10 bases in between. The DNA for the CDR3 is TGTGCCAGCGGGCCCCTCTCTAACTATGGCTACACCTTC. Its translation: CASGPLSNYGYTF.

The rearrangement joins TRBV10-2 to TRBJ1-1, with TRBD1 as a possible D gene (6 bases). From germline, CDR1 is WSHSY and CDR2 SAAADI. The V and J ends lost 4 bases and 8 bases respectively, with 14 bases between them. The length of the CDR3 is 13 residues. CDR3 loop: CASSGQVLDEAFF. CDR3 sequence (DNA): TGCGCCAGCAGTGGACAGGTTTTGGACGAAGCTTTCTTT.

This clone was detected once. The J gene is TRBJ2-7, the V gene TRBV12-5, with 10 bases matching TRBD2. The junction had 9 bases not matched to a gene; V was cut back by 5 bases and J by 2 bases. Germline V gene lookup returns CDR1 LGHNT and CDR2 FRNRAP. There are 16 residues in the CDR3. The CDR3 DNA reads as TGTGCTAGTGGTCTGGCCGGGACTAGCGAACCCTACGAGCAGTACGTC. Amino acids: CASGLAGTSEPYEQYV.

The chain joins TRBV19 to TRBJ2-5, with TRBD1 identical over 7 bases. This CDR3 spans 13 amino acids. Germline loops: CDR1 LNHDA, CDR2 SQIVND (reference sequence). V trimming: 5 bases; J trimming: 2 bases; junction bases outside the gene matches: 2. CDR3 region: CASSWTGQETQYF. CDR3 sequence (DNA): TGTGCCAGTAGTTGGACAGGACAAGAGACCCAGTACTTC.

This clone showed up just once. The J gene is TRBJ1-3, the V gene TRBV5-1; D unclear. Germline V gene data show CDR1 as SGHRS and CDR2 as YFSETQ. This CDR3 is 15 amino acids long. V lost 4 bases and J lost 0, with 11 bases in between. CDR3 protein: CASSQRGISGNTIYF. Here the CDR3 DNA reads TGCGCCAGCAGCCAACGGGGTATCTCTGGAAACACCATATATTTT.

The rearrangement links TRBV20-1 to TRBJ2-3; 9 bases are a match to TRBD2. V trimming: 3 bases; J trimming: 2 bases; junction bases outside the gene matches: 6. This CDR3 spans 15 amino acids. Germline values: CDR1 DFQATT, CDR2 SNEGSKA (reference sequence). The CDR3 nucleotides are TGCAGTGCTAGTGAGACTAGCGGTCCCACAGATACGCAGTATTTT. Its protein is CSASETSGPTDTQYF.

The chain recombines TRBV9 with TRBJ2-5; 9 bases map to TRBD2. The CDR3 extends over 17 amino acids. With 0 bases clipped from V and 4 bases from J, the junction kept 10 bases outside the gene matches. The germline V gene has CDR1 SGDLS and CDR2 YYNGEE. CDR3 DNA: TGTGCCAGCAGCGTAGGAACTTCCGCGGGGGGGCGAGAGACCCAGTACTTC. It translates to CASSVGTSAGGRETQYF.

This chain connects TRBV6-4 to TRBJ2-5; TRBD2 matches at 8 bases. The CDR3 is made up of 16 amino acids. Germline assignment: CDR1 MRHNA and CDR2 SNTAGT. Trimming cost V 3 bases and J 5 bases; bases outside gene matches: 11. The CDR3 region is CASSENPGTSIETQYF. CDR3 DNA: TGTGCCAGCAGTGAAAATCCAGGGACTAGTATTGAGACCCAGTACTTC.

This clone was recorded only once. Germline is not matched at one junction end, which may reflect a read error. The chain couples TRBV27 to TRBJ2-7; tentatively, D is TRBD2 (7 bases). Looked up from germline, CDR1 is MNHEY and CDR2 is SMNVEV (reference sequence). There are 11 residues in the CDR3. CDR3 sequence: CASRGRGTWGF. In nucleotides, the CDR3 is TGTGCCAGCAGGGGGAGGGGGACTTGGGGCTTC.

The chain joins TRBV28 to TRBJ2-7; tentative D call: TRBD1 (6 bases). Trimming pared 5 bases from V and 5 bases from J, leaving 16 bases between. The CDR3 spans 14 residues. The germline V gene has CDR1 MDHEN and CDR2 SYDVKM. CDR3 in DNA: TGTGCCAGCAGTCTGATACAGGGAAATCACGAGCAGTACTTC. Its translation: CASSLIQGNHEQYF.

This clone appeared a single time. V usage is TRBV18 and J usage is TRBJ1-4, with 9 bases matching TRBD1. The germline V gene encodes CDR1 KGHSH and CDR2 LQKENI. Trimming at V came to 2 bases and at J to 11 bases, leaving 9 bases not matched to a gene. The CDR3 has 15 residues. CDR3 DNA: TGTGCCAGCTCACCAGACGGGACAGGGCCGGTTAAACTGTTTTTT. Protein: CASSPDGTGPVKLFF.

The chain carries TRBV28 and TRBJ1-4; D perhaps matches TRBD1 (5 bases). Trimming stripped 5 bases from V and 5 bases from J, with 15 bases between. This CDR3 is built from 15 residues. The V gene's germline CDR1 is MDHEN and CDR2 SYDVKM. CDR3 in DNA: TGTGCCAGCAGTACCCCTTCAGGGTGGAATGAAAAACTGTTTTTT. Its protein is CASSTPSGWNEKLFF.

V usage is TRBV2 and J usage is TRBJ2-1, with 7 nucleotides matching TRBD2. The CDR3 totals 14 residues. Germline V gene sequence: CDR1 SNHLY, CDR2 FYNNEI. V lost 3 bases and J lost 9; bases outside the gene matches: 8. DNA for the CDR3: TGTGCCAGCAGTGAGCTAGCGACGGGGGGTGAGCAGTTCTTC. This gives the protein CASSELATGGEQFF.

The CDR3 DNA is TGTGCCAGCAGCTCACCCTTGGGCAGGGGCTCCTACAATGAGCAGTTCTTC. This sequence encodes CASSSPLGRGSYNEQFF. The gene calls are TRBV7-6 and TRBJ2-1, with D possibly being TRBD1 (6 bases). Trimming took off 4 bases at V and 0 bases at J, with 16 bases between the two ends. CDR1 is SGHVS and CDR2 is FNYEAQ in the germline V gene. The CDR3 totals 17 residues.

The chain carries TRBV6-6 and TRBJ2-7; maybe TRBD1 (8 bases). This CDR3 has 15 residues. Trimming took off 2 bases at V and 6 bases at J, with 17 bases between the two ends. Germline-derived CDR1 and CDR2 are MNHNY and SVGAGI (reference sequence). Here the CDR3 reads CASSYRQQGGSEQYV. The CDR3 DNA follows: TGTGCCAGCAGTTACCGTCAACAGGGGGGGTCCGAGCAGTACGTC.

This clone has just one count. The J gene is TRBJ2-1, the V gene TRBV12-2; TRBD2 is the table's D call, not checked against the DNA. TRBV12-2 is classified as a pseudogene. The CDR3 has 16 residues. The CDR3 loop is CARNPPLAGVGNEQFF. CDR3 sequence (DNA): TGTGCAAGGAATCCTCCACTAGCGGGGGTGGGAAATGAGCAGTTCTTC.

The CDR3 DNA follows: TGCGCCAGCAGCTTGGCCAAGACTAGCGGGGGAACAGATACGCAGTATTTT. This codes for CASSLAKTSGGTDTQYF. V gene TRBV5-1 combines with J gene TRBJ2-3; 12 bases map to TRBD2. The length of the CDR3 is 17 residues. CDR1 and CDR2 (germline): SGHRS, YFSETQ. The J segment lost 3 bases and the V segment lost 0 bases, leaving 5 bases of the junction unmatched.

The sample holds a few counts of this clone. This sequence joins TRBV6-2 or TRBV6-3 and TRBJ2-6; 7 bases map to TRBD1. Germline V lookup: CDR1 MNHEY, CDR2 SVGEGT. This CDR3 has 16 amino acids. The V gene end was trimmed by 2 bases and the J gene end by 2 bases; junction bases not matched to a gene: 3. The DNA for the CDR3 is TGTGCCAGCAGTTACCAGGACAGGACTGGGGCCAACGTCCTGACTTTC. Translated, it gives CASSYQDRTGANVLTF.

The chain has TRBV19 and TRBJ2-1; no firm D call. Trimming removed 1 base at V and 2 bases at J, with 3 bases between. The CDR3 sequence is 13 residues long. In germline, CDR1 is LNHDA, CDR2 SQIVND (reference sequence). The CDR3 loop reads CASSIGAYNEQFF. CDR3 in DNA: TGTGCCAGTAGTATAGGAGCCTACAATGAGCAGTTCTTC.

The CDR3 nucleotides are TGTGCCTGGAACCAGGGGGGCACCTATGGCTACACCTTC. Translating it yields CAWNQGGTYGYTF. The chain links TRBV30 to TRBJ1-2, with TRBD1 matching over 7 bases. The CDR3 contains 13 residues. Germline V gives CDR1 GTSNPN, CDR2 SVGIG (reference sequence). The junction had 6 bases not matched to a gene; V was cut back by 4 bases and J by 4 bases. The full variable domain, its missing parts supplied by reference TRBV30 and TRBJ1-2, is SQTIHQWPATLVQPVGSPLSLECTVEGTSNPNLYWYRQAAGRGLQLLFYSVGIGQISSEVPQNLSASRPQDRQFILSSKKLLLSDSGFYLCAWNQGGTYGYTFGSGTRLTVV.

V usage is TRBV2 and J usage is TRBJ2-2; D is possibly TRBD2 (6 bases). Deletions cut 5 bases from V and 0 bases from J, with 13 bases between. The length of the CDR3 is 16 residues. CDR1 SNHLY and CDR2 FYNNEI come from the germline V gene. CDR3 bases: TGTGCCAGCAGTCGCGGGATAGGCTCGAACACCGGGGAGCTGTTTTTT. As protein: CASSRGIGSNTGELFF.